This is a list of T cell receptor beta chains from one sample in a study of blood T cell repertoires in COVID-19. Sequenced by immunoSEQ multiplex PCR; TCRdb stores in-frame clones only, minus some. The data hold under 250,000 clones, with 65% to 90% observed a single time. The sequenced material came from peripheral blood. These receptors were obtained from a man aged 50 or older with COVID-19, enrolled during active disease. The CDR3 runs from the conserved cysteine through the conserved F or W. A D gene is named only where the DNA matches it firmly. Size is stated for part of the rows, as once, few or many counts, or as a class when the clone is expanded.

>TRBJ1-5|TRBV7-3|TRBD1|NA
TGTGCCAGCAGCTCCGGGACAGGGGACAATCAGCCCCAGCATTTT
CASSSGTGDNQPQHF
>TRBJ2-4|TRBV3-1/TRBV3-2|TRBD2|NA
TGTGCCAGCAGCCCAACGACTAGCGGGGGGAAAAACATTCAGTACTTC
CASSPTTSGGKNIQYF
>TRBJ2-2|TRBV5-1|TRBD1|NA
TGCGCCAGCAGCTCCCTGACAGGGTTGGACACCGGGGAGCTGTTTTTT
CASSSLTGLDTGELFF
>TRBJ1-1|TRBV19|NA|NA
TGTGCCAGTAGGCTCGCAGGCAGCCCCATGAACACTGAAGCTTTCTTT
CASRLAGSPMNTEAFF
>TRBJ1-2|TRBV5-1|NA|NA
TGCGCCAGCAGCTCGACAGGCGATGGCTACACCTTC
CASSSTGDGYTF
>TRBJ2-7|TRBV28|TRBD1|NA
TGTGCCAGTCACCGGGACAGGGGAGCCTACGAGCAGTACTTC
CASHRDRGAYEQYF
>TRBJ1-4|TRBV25-1|TRBD1|NA
TGTGCCAGCAGTGAATCAAGGACAGGGAGGGAAAAACTGTTTTTT
CASSESRTGREKLFF
>TRBJ1-1|TRBV6-5|NA|NA
TGTGCCAGCAGTTCCAGTATAACTGAAGCTTTCTTT
CASSSSITEAFF
>TRBJ2-7|TRBV19|NA|NA
TGTGCCAGTAGTCAACAGGCCCAATCCTACGAGCAGTACTTC
CASSQQAQSYEQYF
>TRBJ1-5|TRBV16|NA|NA
TGTGCCAGCAGGCTTGGGGAGTATCAGCCCCAGCATTTT
CASRLGEYQPQHF
>TRBJ1-2|TRBV6-2/TRBV6-3|NA|NA
TGTGCCAGCAGTACGGGACTCCTCTATGGCTACACCTTC
CASSTGLLYGYTF
>TRBJ1-2|TRBV27|TRBD1|NA
TGTGCCAGCAGTGCAGGGACAGGGATTAACTATGGCTACACCTTC
CASSAGTGINYGYTF
>TRBJ2-2|TRBV11-2|NA|once
TGTGCCAGCAGCGCCGACTCCTTCACCGGGGAGCTGTTTTTT
CASSADSFTGELFF
>TRBJ1-2|TRBV7-2|TRBD1|NA
TGTGCCAGCAGCTCGTGGACAGGCCTTTATTATGGCTACACCTTC
CASSSWTGLYYGYTF
>TRBJ2-1|TRBV5-1|TRBD1|NA
TGCGCCAGCAGCTTGGAAGGGGGCCGTGGGAATGAGCAGTTCTTC
CASSLEGGRGNEQFF
>TRBJ1-2|TRBV6-5|TRBD1|NA
TGTGCCAGCGGGGCGGGACAGGGGAGCTATGGCTACACCTTC
CASGAGQGSYGYTF
>TRBJ1-6|TRBV5-6|NA|NA
TGTGCCAGCAGCCCCCACAACCAGGGTTCACCCCTCCACTTT
CASSPHNQGSPLHF
>TRBJ1-3|TRBV6-1|TRBD1|NA
TGTGCCAGCAGTGTAGGGGGACAGGTCTCTGGAAACACCATATATTTT
CASSVGGQVSGNTIYF
>TRBJ2-2|TRBV4-1|NA|NA
TGCGCCAGCAGCCAAGGAGGAAGGAACGGGGAGCTGTTTTTT
CASSQGGRNGELFF
>TRBJ2-2|TRBV7-8|NA|NA
TGTGCCAGCAGCTTAGGGGCAGGGAACACCGGGGAGCTGTTTTTT
CASSLGAGNTGELFF
>TRBJ1-5|TRBV27|NA|NA
TGTGCCAGCAGTTTATTGTCAGGGAATAGCAATCAGCCCCAGCATTTT
CASSLLSGNSNQPQHF
>TRBJ2-5|TRBV5-1|NA|NA
TGCGCCAGCAGCTTGGGGGGGGTTCTAGAGACCCAGTACTTC
CASSLGGVLETQYF
>TRBJ1-6|TRBV5-1|NA|NA
TGCGCCAGCAGCCCCGCGGAAGGTTCACCCCTCCACTTT
CASSPAEGSPLHF
>TRBJ2-3|TRBV12-5|NA|NA
TGTGCTAGTGGTTTGTTTACAGGGTTCAGCACAGATACGCAGTATTTT
CASGLFTGFSTDTQYF
>TRBJ1-1|TRBV21-1|NA|few
TGTGCCAGCAGCATCCAACAGGGGGCGCGCACTGAAGCTTTCTTT
CASSIQQGARTEAFF
>TRBJ2-5|TRBV12-3/TRBV12-4|TRBD1|NA
TGTGCCAGCAGCCCAGGGGGCGGAGAGACCCAGTACTTC
CASSPGGGETQYF
>TRBJ1-1|TRBV6-5|NA|once
TGTGCCAGCAGCTTAGGGGGTCGGACTGAAGCTTTCTTT
CASSLGGRTEAFF
>TRBJ2-3|TRBV29-1|NA|few
TGCAGCGTTGCATCAGCGTACACAGATACGCAGTATTTT
CSVASAYTDTQYF
>TRBJ2-5|TRBV7-6|NA|NA
TGTGCCAGCAGCTTAATGGACTCACAAGAGACCCAGTACTTC
CASSLMDSQETQYF
>TRBJ1-4|TRBV7-9|NA|NA
TGTGCCAGCAGCTTAGGGGGGGCTAATGAAAAACTGTTTTTT
CASSLGGANEKLFF
>TRBJ2-4|TRBV27|TRBD2|NA
TGTGCCAGCAGTTCCTCGCGGGGGGGCGGAAACATTCAGTACTTC
CASSSSRGGGNIQYF
>TRBJ2-6|TRBV5-8|NA|NA
TGTGCCAGCAGCTTGGACAGGGGACTCTCTGGGGCCAACGTCCTGACTTTC
CASSLDRGLSGANVLTF
>TRBJ2-1|TRBV5-5|TRBD2|NA
TGTGCCAGCAGAGGGGGACTAGCGGGGGCCCCTAGGCAGTTCTTC
CASRGGLAGAPRQFF
>TRBJ2-3|TRBV15|TRBD2|NA
TGTGCCACCAGGGGACTAGCCACAGATACGCAGTATTTT
CATRGLATDTQYF
>TRBJ2-5|TRBV24-1|NA|NA
TGTGCCACCAGTGAAGGACGGGAGCTCGGGGAGACCCAGTACTTC
CATSEGRELGETQYF
>TRBJ2-1|TRBV19|TRBD1|NA
TGTGCCAGTAGTAAATGGGGGACAGGGGTCTACAATGAGCAGTTCTTC
CASSKWGTGVYNEQFF
>TRBJ2-7|TRBV19|TRBD2|NA
TGTGCCAGTAGTCCGCGGCCGGGACTAGCGGGGGGGCGCGGCGACGAGCAGTACTTC
CASSPRPGLAGGRGDEQYF
>TRBJ1-1|TRBV19|NA|few
TGTGCCAGTAGTCAGCGGGGGCCCACTGAAGCTTTCTTT
CASSQRGPTEAFF
>TRBJ2-5|TRBV6-5|NA|NA
TGTGCCATCACAAGTCAGGGGCCGGAGACCCAGTACTTC
CAITSQGPETQYF
>TRBJ2-5|TRBV7-3|NA|NA
TGTGCCAGCAGCCGAGGTGGGGGGATAGAGACCCAGTACTTC
CASSRGGGIETQYF
>TRBJ1-2|TRBV5-1|TRBD1|NA
TGCGCCAGCAGCTTAACAGGGGATAGAAGCTACACCTTC
CASSLTGDRSYTF
>TRBJ2-2|TRBV4-2|TRBD1|NA
TGTGCCAGCAGCCAAGGACAGGGTAGTACCGGGGAGCTGTTTTTT
CASSQGQGSTGELFF
>TRBJ2-7|TRBV5-5|NA|NA
TGTGCCAGCAGCTTGGATAGAAGAACGGTCTACGAGCAGTACTTC
CASSLDRRTVYEQYF
>TRBJ1-3|TRBV9|NA|NA
TGTGCCAGCAGCGGAACTAGGGGGACTGGAAACACCATATATTTT
CASSGTRGTGNTIYF
>TRBJ2-5|TRBV5-5|NA|NA
TGTGCCAGCAGCTTAAACACTGGGGGCCGGGAGACCCAGTACTTC
CASSLNTGGRETQYF
>TRBJ1-1|TRBV7-8|NA|NA
TGTGCCAGCAGCTCGAAGGAACAGGAGTTAAACACTGAAGCTTTCTTT
CASSSKEQELNTEAFF
>TRBJ2-1|TRBV5-1|TRBD2|NA
TGCGCCAGCAGCTGGGGACTAGACTTGTTCTTC
CASSWGLDLFF
>TRBJ1-6|TRBV6-1|NA|few
TGTGCCAGCAGTGAAGTAGGAGGTAGCTCCTATAATTCACCCCTCCACTTT
CASSEVGGSSYNSPLHF
>TRBJ1-5|TRBV12-3/TRBV12-4|NA|NA
TGTGCCAGCAGTTTTAGAAGAGTGCAGCCCCAGCATTTT
CASSFRRVQPQHF